This record covers a single T cell receptor (beta chain). Its antigen is currently unknown. The CDR3 extends over 15 amino acids. Germline V CDR1 and CDR2: LNHDA, SQIVND (reference sequence). V was shortened by 7 bases and J by 1 base, with 16 bases between the two germline ends. This record belongs to a study of stem cell transplantation in POMP-related autoinflammatory disease. On the study more broadly: Before transplant, CD4+ T cells skewed naive and CD8+ proportions were low.

Study observations and caveats: Across all analyzed T-cell subsets, patients with PRAID tended toward reduced diversity and increased clonality. Fewer unique TRB V-J gene pairings were identified in patients with PRAID.

Sequencing was performed with immunoSEQ multiplex PCR; in TCRdb, only in-frame clones are kept and a portion is missing. The sample has roughly 70,000 clones; roughly 88% are singletons. The chain has TRBV19 and TRBJ1-2, with D tentatively TRBD1 (5 bases). This specimen was CD4+ T cells from PBMCs, taken after stem cell transplantation. The receptor comes from a human patient with POMP-related autoinflammation and immune dysregulation (PRAID). Some T cells may be supplied by the graft donor. CDR3 residues: CASKSRDRDNYGYTF. The CDR3 bases are TGTGCCAGTAAATCCAGGGACCGAGATAACTATGGCTACACCTTC.